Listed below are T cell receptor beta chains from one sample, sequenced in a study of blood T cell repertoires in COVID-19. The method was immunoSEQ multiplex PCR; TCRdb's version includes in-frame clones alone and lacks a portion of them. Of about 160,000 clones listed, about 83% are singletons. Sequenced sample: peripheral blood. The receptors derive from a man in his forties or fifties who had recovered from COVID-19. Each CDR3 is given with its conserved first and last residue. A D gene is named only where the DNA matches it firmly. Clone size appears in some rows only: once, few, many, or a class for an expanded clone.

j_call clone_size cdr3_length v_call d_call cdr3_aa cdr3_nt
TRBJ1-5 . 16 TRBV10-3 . CAISESGRGGNQPQHF TGTGCCATCAGTGAGTCGGGCCGGGGGGGCAATCAGCCCCAGCATTTT
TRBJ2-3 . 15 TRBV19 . CASSLGGGRTDTQYF TGTGCCAGTAGCCTAGGGGGGGGTCGCACAGATACGCAGTATTTT
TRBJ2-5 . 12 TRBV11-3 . CASSRGGETQYF TGTGCCAGCAGCAGGGGTGGGGAGACCCAGTACTTC
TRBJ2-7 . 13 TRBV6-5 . CASSPAGGHEQYF TGTGCCAGCAGCCCCGCCGGGGGGCACGAGCAGTACTTC
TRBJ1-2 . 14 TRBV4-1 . CASSQIAGRQGYTF TGCGCCAGCAGCCAAATAGCGGGGCGTCAAGGCTACACCTTC
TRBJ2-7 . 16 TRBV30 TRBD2 CAWSPISSGITNQQYF TGTGCCTGGAGCCCAATTTCTAGCGGGATTACGAATCAGCAGTACTTC
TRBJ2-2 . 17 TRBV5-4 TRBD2 CASSLVRTGGLTGELFF TGTGCCAGCAGCTTGGTTCGGACGGGGGGACTCACCGGGGAGCTGTTTTTT
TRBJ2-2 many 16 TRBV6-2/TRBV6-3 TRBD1 CASSNRGQRYTGELFF TGTGCCAGCAGCAACAGGGGGCAGCGGTACACCGGGGAGCTGTTTTTT
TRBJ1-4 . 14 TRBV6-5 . CASRLDRSNEKLFF TGTGCCAGCAGACTAGACAGGTCGAATGAAAAACTGTTTTTT
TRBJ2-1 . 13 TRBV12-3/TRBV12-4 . CASSPRETNEQFF TGTGCCAGCAGTCCTCGGGAGACCAATGAGCAGTTCTTC
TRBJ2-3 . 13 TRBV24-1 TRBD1 CATGTGGTDTQYF TGTGCCACCGGGACAGGGGGCACAGATACGCAGTATTTT
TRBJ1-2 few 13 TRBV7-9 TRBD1 CASSSGTGSGYTF TGTGCCAGCAGCTCCGGGACAGGGTCTGGCTACACCTTC
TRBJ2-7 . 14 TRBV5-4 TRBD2 CASSLRTGGAVQYF TGTGCCAGCAGCTTGAGGACGGGAGGGGCGGTGCAGTACTTC
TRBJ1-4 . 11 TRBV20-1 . CSARASGKLFF TGCAGTGCTAGAGCCAGCGGAAAACTGTTTTTT
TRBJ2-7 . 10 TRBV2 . CASRANEQYF TGTGCCAGCAGAGCGAACGAGCAGTACTTC
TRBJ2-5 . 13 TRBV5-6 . CASSLGSQETQYF TGTGCCAGCAGCTTGGGCAGCCAAGAGACCCAGTACTTC
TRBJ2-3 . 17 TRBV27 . CASSPFIREMSTDTQYF TGTGCCAGCAGTCCATTTATACGGGAGATGAGCACAGATACGCAGTATTTT
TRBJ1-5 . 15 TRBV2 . CASSQGGVSNQPQHF TGTGCCAGCAGTCAAGGGGGGGTGAGCAATCAGCCCCAGCATTTT
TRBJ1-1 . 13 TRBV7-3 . CASSIGSDTEAFF TGTGCCAGCAGCATCGGTTCCGACACTGAAGCTTTCTTT
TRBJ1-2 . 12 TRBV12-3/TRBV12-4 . CASSLSLYGYTF TGTGCCAGCAGTCTTAGTCTCTATGGCTACACCTTC
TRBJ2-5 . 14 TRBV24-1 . CATSDPGTKETQYF TGTGCCACCAGTGACCCTGGGACAAAAGAGACCCAGTACTTC
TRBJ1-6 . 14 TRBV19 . CASSYRELNSPLHF TGTGCCAGTAGTTACAGGGAACTTAATTCACCCCTCCACTTT
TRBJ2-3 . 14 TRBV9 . CASSAGGHADTQYF TGTGCCAGCAGTGCAGGGGGGCATGCAGATACGCAGTATTTT
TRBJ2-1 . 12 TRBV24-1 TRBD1 CATGGQLNEQFF TGTGCCACCGGGGGACAGCTCAATGAGCAGTTCTTC
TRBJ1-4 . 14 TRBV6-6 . CASSTREGKEKLFF TGTGCCAGCAGTACGAGGGAGGGTAAGGAAAAACTGTTTTTT
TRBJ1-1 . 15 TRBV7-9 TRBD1 CASSWGDDRGTEAFF TGTGCCAGCAGCTGGGGCGATGACAGGGGCACTGAAGCTTTCTTT
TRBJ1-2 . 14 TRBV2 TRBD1 CASISTGRGRGYTF TGTGCCAGCATCTCTACGGGCAGGGGGAGAGGCTACACCTTC
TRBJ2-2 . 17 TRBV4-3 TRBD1 CASSQDYRGANTGELFF TGCGCCAGCAGCCAAGACTACAGGGGCGCGAACACCGGGGAGCTGTTTTTT
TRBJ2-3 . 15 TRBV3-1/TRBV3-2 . CASSQEVIPRYTQYF TGTGCCAGCAGCCAAGAAGTAATACCTCGGTATACGCAGTATTTT
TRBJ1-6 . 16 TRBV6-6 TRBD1 CASSYSMTGWDSPLHF TGTGCCAGCAGTTACTCGATGACAGGGTGGGATTCACCCCTCCACTTT
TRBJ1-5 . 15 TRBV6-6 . CATTRQALSNQPQHF TGTGCCACCACGCGCCAGGCACTTAGTAATCAGCCCCAGCATTTT
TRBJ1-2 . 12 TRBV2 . CASGRDRGGYTF TGTGCCAGCGGAAGGGATAGGGGGGGCTACACCTTC
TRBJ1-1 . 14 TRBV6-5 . CASSYATSNTEAFF TGTGCCAGCAGTTACGCGACATCAAACACTGAAGCTTTCTTT
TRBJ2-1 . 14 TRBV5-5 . CASSLRGGYNEQFF TGTGCCAGCAGCTTAAGGGGGGGATACAATGAGCAGTTCTTC
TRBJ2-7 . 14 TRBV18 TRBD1 CASSLDRGMAEQYF TGTGCCAGCTCCCTTGACAGGGGGATGGCTGAGCAGTACTTC
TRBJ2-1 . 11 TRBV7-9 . CASSVNNEQFF TGTGCCAGCAGCGTAAACAATGAGCAGTTCTTC
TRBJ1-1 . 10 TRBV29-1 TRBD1 CSVGDREAFF TGCAGCGTCGGGGACAGAGAAGCTTTCTTT
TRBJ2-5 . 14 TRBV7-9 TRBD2 CASSFGGADETQYF TGTGCCAGCAGCTTCGGGGGGGCCGATGAGACCCAGTACTTC
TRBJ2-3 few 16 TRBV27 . CASSLSPGASTDTQYF TGTGCCAGCAGTTTATCGCCAGGGGCAAGCACAGATACGCAGTATTTT
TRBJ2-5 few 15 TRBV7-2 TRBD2 CASSSRPQGGETQYF TGTGCCAGCAGCTCCCGACCCCAGGGAGGGGAGACCCAGTACTTC
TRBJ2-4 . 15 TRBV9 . CASSVDQAAKNIQYF TGTGCCAGCAGCGTAGACCAGGCGGCCAAAAACATTCAGTACTTC
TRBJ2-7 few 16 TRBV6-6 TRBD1 CASSPFGTGDKAEQYF TGTGCCAGCAGTCCCTTTGGGACAGGGGATAAGGCCGAGCAGTACTTC
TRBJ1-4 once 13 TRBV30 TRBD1 CAWGRTGVEKLFF TGTGCCTGGGGAAGGACAGGGGTTGAAAAACTGTTTTTT
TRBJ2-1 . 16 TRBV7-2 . CASSLDYRVPYNEQFF TGTGCCAGCAGCTTAGATTACCGGGTTCCCTACAATGAGCAGTTCTTC
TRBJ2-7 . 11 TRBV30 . CAWSDIYEQYF TGTGCCTGGAGTGATATATACGAGCAGTACTTC
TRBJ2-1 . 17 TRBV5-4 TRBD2 CASSQKSTSGGADEQFF TGTGCCAGCAGCCAAAAATCGACTAGCGGGGGGGCGGATGAGCAGTTCTTC
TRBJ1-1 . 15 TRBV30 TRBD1 CAWLSHGTANTEAFF TGTGCCTGGCTTAGCCATGGGACAGCGAACACTGAAGCTTTCTTT
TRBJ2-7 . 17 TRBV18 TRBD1 CASSPLAVRDRAYEQYF TGTGCCAGCTCACCACTAGCGGTCCGGGACAGGGCTTACGAGCAGTACTTC
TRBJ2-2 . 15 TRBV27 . CASKLAWGPTGELFF TGTGCCAGCAAACTAGCATGGGGTCCCACCGGGGAGCTGTTTTTT
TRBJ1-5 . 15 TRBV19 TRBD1 CASNRDRGGNQPQHF TGTGCCAGTAACCGGGACAGGGGAGGCAATCAGCCCCAGCATTTT
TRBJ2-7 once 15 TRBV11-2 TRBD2 CASSSGLAGSYEQYF TGTGCCAGCAGCTCCGGACTAGCGGGGTCCTACGAGCAGTACTTC
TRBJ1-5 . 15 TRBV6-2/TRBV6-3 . CASSQQGVGNQPQHF TGTGCCAGCAGTCAACAGGGAGTCGGCAATCAGCCCCAGCATTTT
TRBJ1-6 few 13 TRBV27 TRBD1 CASSGQGNSPLHF TGTGCCAGCAGTGGACAGGGAAATTCACCCCTCCACTTT